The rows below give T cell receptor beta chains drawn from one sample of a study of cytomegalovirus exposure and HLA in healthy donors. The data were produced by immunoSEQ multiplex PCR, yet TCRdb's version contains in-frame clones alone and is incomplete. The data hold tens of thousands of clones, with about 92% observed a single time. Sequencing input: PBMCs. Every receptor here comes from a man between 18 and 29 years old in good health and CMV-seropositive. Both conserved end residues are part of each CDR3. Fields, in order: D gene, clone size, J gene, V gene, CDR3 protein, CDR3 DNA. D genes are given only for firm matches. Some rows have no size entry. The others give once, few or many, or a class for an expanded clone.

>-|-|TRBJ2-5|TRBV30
CAWSVMATQETQYF
TGTGCCTGGAGTGTAATGGCGACTCAAGAGACCCAGTACTTC
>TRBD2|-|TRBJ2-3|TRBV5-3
CARIITPGREENTDTQYF
TGTGCCAGAATCATTACCCCAGGGAGGGAGGAAAACACAGATACGCAGTATTTT
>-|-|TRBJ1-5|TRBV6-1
CASSDGVGGNQPQHF
TGTGCCAGCAGTGACGGTGTGGGGGGTAATCAGCCCCAGCATTTT
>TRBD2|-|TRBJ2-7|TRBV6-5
CASSQTSRTYEQYF
TGTGCCAGCAGCCAGACTAGCCGGACCTACGAGCAGTACTTC
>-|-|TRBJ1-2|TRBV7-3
CASSPGFGQGYTF
TGTGCCAGCAGCCCCGGCTTCGGACAGGGCTACACCTTC
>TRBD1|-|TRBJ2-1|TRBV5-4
CASSLVAQGEDEQFF
TGTGCCAGCAGCTTGGTAGCACAGGGGGAGGATGAGCAGTTCTTC
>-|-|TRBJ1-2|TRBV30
CAWRIREAGYTF
TGTGCCTGGAGGATAAGGGAGGCTGGCTACACCTTC
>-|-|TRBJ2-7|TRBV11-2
CASRQSGQGYEQYF
TGTGCCAGCAGGCAGTCGGGTCAGGGCTACGAGCAGTACTTC
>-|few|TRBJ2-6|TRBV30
CAWTAGNPSGANVLTF
TGTGCCTGGACCGCAGGGAACCCCTCTGGGGCCAACGTCCTGACTTTC
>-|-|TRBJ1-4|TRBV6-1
CASIRGPKNEKLFF
TGTGCCAGCATCCGCGGTCCGAAAAATGAAAAACTGTTTTTT
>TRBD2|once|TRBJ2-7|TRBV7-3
CASSPGLAGVGEQYF
TGTGCCAGCAGCCCAGGACTAGCGGGAGTGGGGGAGCAGTACTTC
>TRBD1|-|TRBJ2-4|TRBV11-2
CASSPSPGQGKNIQYF
TGTGCCAGCAGCCCCTCCCCTGGACAGGGGAAAAACATTCAGTACTTC